Listed below are T cell receptor beta chains from one sample, sequenced in a study of cytomegalovirus exposure and HLA in healthy donors. Only in-frame clones appear in the TCRdb table, and some are missing; sequencing was by immunoSEQ multiplex PCR. Among about 170,000 clones listed, about four fifths were seen once. Sequences were obtained from PBMCs. These receptors originate from a woman aged 18-35 years in good health and CMV-seronegative. Both conserved end residues are part of each CDR3. The D gene is left open where the match is weak. A row's size may be missing; if present it is once, few, many or a size class.

d_call	v_call	clone_size	j_call	cdr3_aa	cdr3_nt
.	TRBV11-3	.	TRBJ2-2	CASSPRVPGELFF	TGTGCCAGCAGTCCGCGAGTCCCCGGGGAGCTGTTTTTT
.	TRBV27	.	TRBJ2-2	CASSPRIVGTGELFF	TGTGCCAGCAGTCCGCGAATAGTTGGCACCGGGGAGCTGTTTTTT
.	TRBV7-9	.	TRBJ1-4	CASSPSGTTTNEKLFF	TGTGCCAGCAGCCCTTCGGGGACAACAACTAATGAAAAACTGTTTTTT
TRBD2	TRBV28	.	TRBJ2-1	CASSPFGTSGMGEQFF	TGTGCCAGCAGTCCATTCGGGACTAGCGGGATGGGTGAGCAGTTCTTC
.	TRBV9	.	TRBJ2-1	CASSVDSGGSYNEQFF	TGTGCCAGCAGCGTAGATAGCGGTGGCTCCTACAATGAGCAGTTCTTC
TRBD2	TRBV4-1	.	TRBJ2-3	CASSQGRSAGGPTDTQYF	TGCGCCAGCAGCCAAGGCAGGTCAGCGGGAGGGCCAACTGATACGCAGTATTTT
TRBD2	TRBV5-1	few	TRBJ2-7	CASSQALAGGYEQYF	TGCGCCAGCAGCCAGGCCCTAGCGGGAGGATACGAGCAGTACTTC
.	TRBV2	.	TRBJ2-2	CASSPTRTGELFF	TGTGCCAGCAGTCCCACCCGGACCGGGGAGCTGTTTTTT
TRBD2	TRBV6-5	few	TRBJ2-1	CASSYSAGGVNEQFF	TGTGCCAGCAGTTACTCGGCGGGAGGGGTTAATGAGCAGTTCTTC
.	TRBV28	.	TRBJ2-1	CASSIPSQGDEQFF	TGTGCCAGCAGTATCCCCTCCCAGGGTGATGAGCAGTTCTTC